The clone carrying this TCR beta chain was detected many times. Its antigen is unidentified. The sample belongs to a study of glioma-infiltrating T cells. V lost 1 base, J lost 1 base, and 7 bases lay in between. CDR3 length equals 14 residues. Germline-derived CDR1 and CDR2 are SGHTA and FQGNSA. TCR alpha and beta CDR3 regions were amplified from RNA using iRepertoire nested multiplex PCR. TCRdb re-called the multiplex PCR reads through MiXCR, storing one row per CDR3 protein. The data hold more than 300,000 distinct CDR3 sequences, with around 45% observed a single time. Findings of the study overall: Patients with low tissue-blood divergence carried a signature set of shared blood CDR3 motifs.

J is TRBJ1-1 and V is TRBV7-2; D remains unclear. The source material was glioma tissue, nonneoplastic brain tissue, or PBMCs (not recorded which). This TCR derives from a human donor with low-grade glioma or glioblastoma, undergoing nonglioma brain surgery, or in good health (not recorded which). The CDR3 coding sequence is TGTGCCAGCAGCTTAGTCCCGGGGAACACTGAAGCTTTCTTT. As protein: CASSLVPGNTEAFF.